Reported below is one TCR beta chain. What it binds is not known. This sample is drawn from a study of cytomegalovirus exposure and HLA in healthy donors. The study's findings and limits: Using a false discovery rate of 0.05, a later analysis showed that 16,951 TCR beta sequences were associated with HLA alleles. Rare sequences made up most TCRs, while some public TCRs were found in many donors. CMV serostatus was the only immune exposure information that was available.

The germline CDR1 and CDR2 sequences are LGHNA and YSLEER. The CDR3 is 15 residues long. V shed 5 bases and J 4 bases; nucleotides not matched to a gene: 8. Vbeta (60) and Jbeta (13) primers were used in the PCR. Clones were read by immunoSEQ multiplex PCR, and TCRdb kept only the in-frame ones, dropping some. The sample consists of about 150,000 clones, about 68% of them appearing once. Donors sampled were nominally healthy, though unrecorded immune exposures were likely. The V call is TRBV4-3, the J call TRBJ2-7; 10 bases map to TRBD1. The origin of this receptor is a young man in good health and CMV-seronegative. The sample comprised PBMCs. The CDR3 sequence: CASSFSGTGEYEQYF. The CDR3 DNA sequence: TGCGCCAGCAGCTTCTCCGGGACAGGGGAATACGAGCAGTACTTC.